This T cell receptor (beta chain) came from a study of blood T cell repertoires in COVID-19 (TCRdb year 2020). A note on the overall study: The collaborator samples originated in the United States, Italy and Spain and spanned the acute and convalescent phases of COVID-19. The prospective study material was composed of cDNA or gDNA derived from T cells, B-cell-depleted T cells, or PBMCs. The dataset comprised deeply sampled blood TCRbeta repertoires from subjects exposed to, actively infected with, or recovered from COVID-19. A freely available public database, intended as a resource for researchers studying the immune response to SARS-CoV-2, is where the repertoires were released. The samples were drawn from two sources: the first 160 participants of the ongoing ImmuneRACE study, and fewer than 1,500 subjects contributed by 6 global collaborators. The sample metadata nearly always contained a de-identified subject ID, COVID-19 status, age in years and sex. Where HLA class I and class II types were available, the types were taken from metadata supplied by the sample provider, not from assay-based typing.

There are 15 amino acids in the CDR3, from cysteine to phenylalanine inclusive. Left in the record is the CDR3 DNA by itself, 45 bases read in frame from the first base. The germline V gene specifies SGHDN as CDR1 and FVKESK as CDR2. Trimming removed 1 base from V and 2 bases from J; the gene matches leave 3 bases unexplained. The immunoSEQ Assay, a bias-controlled multiplex PCR, was used to amplify TCRbeta CDR3 regions from genomic DNA. As for the authors' bioinformatics: The number of nucleated cells in each sample was estimated by amplification of reference gene primers within the assay. To quantify the absolute abundance of each unique TCRbeta CDR3 rearrangement, sequence reads were collapsed and filtered. Productive Simpson clonality was computed per sample as the square root of Simpson's diversity index over productive rearrangements. TCRdb took over this immuneACCESS table, retaining in-frame rearrangements with V and J assigned. Such tables are incomplete; in checked studies, under half of the missing clones stem from an unresolved V gene, and the remainder is unexplained. For V, J and clone size, that table is used; D and trimming come from the DNA. This sample holds 100,000 or so clones; less than 85% were observed only once. The ten biggest clones cover roughly a tenth of the sample.

Each collaborating institution followed its own protocols to collect whole blood in K2EDTA tubes. For TCRbeta analysis, collaborator samples were shipped as frozen whole blood, as isolated PBMCs, or as DNA extracted from either sample type. Points the paper makes about the study in general: Clinical and demographic metadata were provided uncurated, with the amount varying by source and participant.

Concerning this clone itself: Which antigen it targets is not known. Base qualities were left out, and no much larger clone turns up one base away.

Material for sequencing was peripheral blood. The sequence joins TRBV14 to TRBJ1-2, with 8 middle bases fitting TRBD1. This sequence was found in a man between 65 and 85 years old with active or convalescent COVID-19. The CDR3 reads CASSQVQGGNYGYTF. The bases read TGTGCCAGCAGCCAAGTACAGGGGGGGAACTATGGCTACACCTTC.